This TCR beta chain was sequenced in a study of PD-1 blockade in classical Hodgkin lymphoma. Overall study context: The study gave patients nivolumab 3 mg/kg intravenously every 2 weeks.

Trimming took 5 bases from V and 4 from J, leaving 12 bases between them. CDR1 is MNHNY, CDR2 SVGAGI, per germline (reference sequence). The CDR3 runs to 14 residues. All patients experienced relapse after autologous stem cell transplantation, and brentuximab vedotin exposure was variable. Measured with immunoSEQ multiplex PCR; TCRdb has only the in-frame clones, and not every one. The sample carries some 100,000 clones, 80% to 95% recorded once. With respect to this clone: Its target is not known.

Study results and limitations: Complete responders had baseline diversity similar to newly diagnosed patients. Reports described newly diagnosed patients as having lower baseline TCR diversity than healthy donors. Significant TCR diversity gains by C4D1 occurred in CD4+ but not CD8+ cells.

Sequences were derived from peripheral blood mononuclear cells (PBMCs), sampled at baseline. The J gene is TRBJ1-5, the V gene TRBV6-6, with no clear D. This clonotype originated in a human donor with classical Hodgkin lymphoma. The CDR3 DNA follows: TGTGCCAGCAGTCCCCGGACCGGGAATCAGCCCCAGCATTTT. This gives the protein CASSPRTGNQPQHF.